Below, 14 T cell receptor beta chains from the same sample are listed, as sequenced in a study of OX40 agonist ivuxolimab in advanced cancers. The method was immunoSEQ multiplex PCR; TCRdb's version includes in-frame clones alone and lacks a portion of them. Of almost 70,000 clones listed, about 80% were seen once; the top ten hold 2% to 2.5%. Source: CD4+ or CD8+ T cells sorted from blood, taken in a trial of the OX40 agonist ivuxolimab. The receptors were sampled from an adult with an advanced solid tumor such as melanoma, head and neck, liver or kidney cancer.

The CDR3 region has the DNA TGTGCCAGCAGCCGAACAGGGGTCATCTCTGGAAACACCATATATTTT. This translates into CASSRTGVISGNTIYF. The chain recombines TRBV5-4 with TRBJ1-3; 7 bases match TRBD1. The V gene's germline CDR1 is SGHNT and CDR2 YYREEE (reference sequence). The CDR3 has 16 residues. V lost 4 bases and J lost 0; bases outside the gene matches: 7.

The chain recombines TRBV28 with TRBJ2-1, with 11 nucleotides matching TRBD1. The CDR3 runs 14 residues. The germline V gene encodes CDR1 MDHEN and CDR2 SYDVKM. V lost 6 bases and J lost 9; bases outside the gene matches: 7. The CDR3 DNA reads TGTGCCAGCAGCACCGGGACAGGGGGGACTGAGCAGTTCTTC. This codes for CASSTGTGGTEQFF.

This clone showed up just once. The rearrangement uses TRBV7-9 and TRBJ1-6; 9 bases match TRBD1. Germline V CDR1 and CDR2: SEHNR, FQNEAQ (reference sequence). The CDR3 consists of 15 residues. After removal of 5 bases from V and 10 bases from J, the junction contained 9 bases not matched to a gene. The CDR3 nucleotides read TGTGCCAGCAGCGCAACAGGGGGCGCAAGGTCACCCCTCCACTTT. Translation: CASSATGGARSPLHF.

In its sample, this clone was seen a few times. The chain is built from TRBV30 and TRBJ1-5; D is undetermined. Germline CDR1 is GTSNPN and CDR2 is SVGIG (reference sequence). Trimming took off 4 bases at V and 6 bases at J, with 16 bases between the two ends. This CDR3 region has 14 residues. CDR3: CAWTKDPHVQPQHF. The DNA for the CDR3 is TGTGCCTGGACCAAAGACCCCCATGTTCAGCCCCAGCATTTT. The variable domain in full, completed from reference TRBV30 and TRBJ1-5, reads SQTIHQWPATLVQPVGSPLSLECTVEGTSNPNLYWYRQAAGRGLQLLFYSVGIGQISSEVPQNLSASRPQDRQFILSSKKLLLSDSGFYLCAWTKDPHVQPQHFGDGTRLSIL.

This clone turned up a few times. The CDR3 loop reads CASSLFVQSYEQYF. In DNA, the CDR3 is TGTGCCAGCAGCTTGTTCGTTCAGTCCTACGAGCAGTACTTC. This chain connects TRBV5-5 to TRBJ2-7; D call uncertain. Trimming stripped 1 base from V and 1 base from J, with 9 bases between. The CDR3 contains 14 residues. Germline V gene data show CDR1 as SGHKS and CDR2 as YYEKEE (reference sequence).

This clone was counted a few times. The chain couples TRBV29-1 to TRBJ1-1, with a tentative D call TRBD1 (6 bases). Trimming left V 7 bases short and J 1 base short, with 13 bases between. CDR1 and CDR2 (germline): SQVTM, ANQGSEA. The CDR3 is 13 residues long. CDR3 protein: CSAVQGSNTEAFF. DNA of the CDR3: TGCAGCGCCGTACAGGGCTCGAACACTGAAGCTTTCTTT.

This clone appeared a few times. V gene TRBV30 combines with J gene TRBJ1-1; D gene uncertain. Germline CDR1 reads GTSNPN; CDR2 reads SVGIG (reference sequence). The V end was cut by 2 bases, the J end by 6 bases, with 7 bases between. The CDR3 has 11 residues. CDR3 DNA: TGTGCCTGGAGTCGAGGGCCTGAAGCTTTCTTT. Its translation is CAWSRGPEAFF.

The chain links TRBV28 to TRBJ2-3; TRBD2 might be the D (6 bases). The CDR3 sequence is 16 residues long. V was shortened by 5 bases and J by 0 bases, with 15 bases between the two germline ends. Germline CDR1 and CDR2: MDHEN and SYDVKM. The CDR3 DNA reads TGTGCCAGCAGTGTTCCTGGCGGGACTAGCACAGATACGCAGTATTTT. Its protein is CASSVPGGTSTDTQYF.

This clone turned up a few times. The gene calls are TRBV6-5 and TRBJ2-3; TRBD2 agrees at 9 bases. Germline lookup yields CDR1 MNHEY and CDR2 SVGAGI. This CDR3 has 15 residues. Trimming cost V 6 bases and J 1 base; bases outside gene matches: 5. This CDR3 is CASRLTSGGTDTQYF. CDR3 coding DNA: TGTGCCAGCAGGCTGACTAGCGGAGGCACAGATACGCAGTATTTT.

This clone was detected a few times. This sequence joins TRBV11-1 and TRBJ2-4, with D maybe TRBD1 (6 bases). Germline V gives CDR1 SGHAT, CDR2 FQDESV (reference sequence). This CDR3 comprises 15 residues. The germline V and J ends were trimmed by 4 bases and 0 bases, with 10 bases remaining between them. The CDR3 spells CASSWTVEAKNIQYF. CDR3 nucleotide sequence: TGTGCCAGCAGCTGGACAGTTGAAGCCAAAAACATTCAGTACTTC.

This chain connects TRBV4-1 to TRBJ2-7, with 11 bases aligning to TRBD1. Unmatched junction bases numbered 4, after V lost 5 bases and J lost 4 bases. CDR1 is MGHRA, CDR2 YSYEKL, per germline. The CDR3 loop spans 14 amino acids. The CDR3 protein is CASSSGTGGYEQYF. DNA of the CDR3: TGCGCCAGCAGCTCCGGGACAGGGGGTTACGAGCAGTACTTC.

This chain connects TRBV7-9 to TRBJ1-5; D is possibly TRBD1 (5 bases). The CDR3 contains 13 residues. CDR1 SEHNR and CDR2 FQNEAQ come from the germline V gene (reference sequence). Trimming took off 4 bases at V and 6 bases at J, with 10 bases between the two ends. CDR3 sequence (DNA): TGTGCCAGCAGCTGGGGGGGATTTCAGCCCCAGCATTTT. Protein: CASSWGGFQPQHF.

The chain is built from TRBV21-1 and TRBJ2-1; TRBD1 is the table's D call, not checked against the DNA. TRBV21-1 is assigned pseudogene status. The CDR3 has 19 amino acids. Here the CDR3 DNA reads TGTGCCAGCAGCAACCTAAAGGACAGGGGACTGGATCATGGAAATGAGCAGTTCTTC. This sequence encodes CASSNLKDRGLDHGNEQFF.

The V and J genes are TRBV5-1 and TRBJ2-3; 8 bases line up with TRBD1. Trimming removed 7 bases from V and 3 bases from J; junction bases left unmatched: 10. Germline CDR1 SGHRS, CDR2 YFSETQ. The CDR3 has 15 amino acids. CDR3 coding DNA: TGCGCCAGCGGCAAACAGGGGGGTAGGACAGATACGCAGTATTTT. It specifies CASGKQGGRTDTQYF.